This T cell receptor beta chain was obtained from a study of blood T cell repertoires in COVID-19. Whole-study context: Samples taken during acute and convalescent COVID-19 were collected in the United States, Italy and Spain.

This clone turned up a few times. Produced via immunoSEQ multiplex PCR; TCRdb's table is partial and in-frame only. The repertoire holds a few hundred thousand clones, with approximately 85% as singletons. This clonotype originated in a human donor in a cohort sampled during active COVID-19. Sequenced input: peripheral blood.

The CDR3 DNA reads as TGTGCCAGTACCTCAAGGACAGGACAGGGGATTCAGCCCCAGCATTTT. Amino acid sequence: CASTSRTGQGIQPQHF. The chain links TRBV19 to TRBJ1-5; 9 nucleotides agree with TRBD1. Germline V gene data show CDR1 as LNHDA and CDR2 as SQIVND (reference sequence). This CDR3 region has 16 residues. The V gene end was trimmed by 7 bases and the J gene end by 6 bases; junction bases not matched to a gene: 13.